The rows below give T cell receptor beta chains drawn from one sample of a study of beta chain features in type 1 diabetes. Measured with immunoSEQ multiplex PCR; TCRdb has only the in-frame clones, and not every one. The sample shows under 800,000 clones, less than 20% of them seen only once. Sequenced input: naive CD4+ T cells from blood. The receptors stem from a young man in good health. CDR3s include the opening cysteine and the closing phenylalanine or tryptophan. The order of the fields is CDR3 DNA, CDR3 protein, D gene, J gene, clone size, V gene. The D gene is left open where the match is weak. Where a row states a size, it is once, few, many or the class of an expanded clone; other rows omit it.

TGTGCCAGCAGTCGACAGGGGATCCACACCGGGGAGCTGTTTTTT CASSRQGIHTGELFF TRBD1 TRBJ2-2 - TRBV6-1
TGTGCCACCAGCAGACAGGGGGAAGAGACCCAGTACTTC CATSRQGEETQYF TRBD1 TRBJ2-5 few TRBV15
TGCAGCGTTGGGAGGAAACTGGGACTAGCGGGGGGCAATGAGCAGTTCTTC CSVGRKLGLAGGNEQFF TRBD2 TRBJ2-1 - TRBV29-1
TGTGCCAGCAGCTTGGGGACTAGAGGGGGCGAGCAGTACTTC CASSLGTRGGEQYF TRBD2 TRBJ2-7 - TRBV7-3
TGCGCCAGCAGTCTTACCGACACCTACGAGCAGTACTTC CASSLTDTYEQYF - TRBJ2-7 few TRBV4-3
TGTGCCTGGAGTGGGGGACATTTGAATGAAAAACTGTTTTTT CAWSGGHLNEKLFF - TRBJ1-4 few TRBV30
TGTGCCAGCTCACCACCCTCCGGGCTAGCCAAAAACATTCAGTACTTC CASSPPSGLAKNIQYF - TRBJ2-4 few TRBV18
TGTGCCAGCGGTAAGGCAGATACGCAGTATTTT CASGKADTQYF - TRBJ2-3 - TRBV7-3
TGTGCCACGCTGGTTGGAGGGACGTACGGGGAGCTGTTTTTT CATLVGGTYGELFF - TRBJ2-2 - TRBV7-2
TGTGCCAGTGAACGGAACCTTTTCAATGAGCAGTTCTTC CASERNLFNEQFF - TRBJ2-1 - TRBV28
TGCAGCGTTGACCCCCTGAAGCAAGTCTATGGCTACACCTTC CSVDPLKQVYGYTF - TRBJ1-2 - TRBV29-1
TGTGCCAGCAGCTTAAGAGGGTTAGCGGGGGGTCCTTCCTACGAGCAGTACTTC CASSLRGLAGGPSYEQYF TRBD2 TRBJ2-7 few TRBV7-2
TGTGCCATCAGTGAACTAGCTGCAGATACGCAGTATTTT CAISELAADTQYF - TRBJ2-3 few TRBV10-3
TGTGCCAGCTCAAAGGGTGGACAAACCTACGAGCAGTACTTC CASSKGGQTYEQYF - TRBJ2-7 few TRBV6-5
TGTGCCAGTAGTCCCGGGACAGGGGACCCCTACAATGAGCAGTTCTTC CASSPGTGDPYNEQFF TRBD1 TRBJ2-1 - TRBV19
TGTGCCAGCAGCAGGGGGTTCTGGTGGCCCCAGCATTTT CASSRGFWWPQHF TRBD1 TRBJ1-5 few TRBV28
TGTGCCAGCAGCCAATCAGCCGCCGAAGGAAGAACAGGGGCTGGCTATGGCTACACCTTC CASSQSAAEGRTGAGYGYTF TRBD1 TRBJ1-2 - TRBV4-2
TGTGCCAGCAGTTTATTGGCAGGGGAATCCTACGAGCAGTACTTC CASSLLAGESYEQYF - TRBJ2-7 - TRBV28
TGTGCCAGCAGCCAAGATTTCGCCAGGGGATCCTATACGCAGTATTTT CASSQDFARGSYTQYF - TRBJ2-3 few TRBV5-4
TGTGCCAGCAGGGTTGAAGGCAATCAGCCCCAGCATTTT CASRVEGNQPQHF - TRBJ1-5 - TRBV2
TGTGCCAGCAGCTTCCCCAGGGGGCTGAGGAACACTGAAGCTTTCTTT CASSFPRGLRNTEAFF TRBD1 TRBJ1-1 - TRBV7-2
TGTGCCATCAGCCTCCCGGGGGTTGGAAAACTGTTTTTT CAISLPGVGKLFF - TRBJ1-4 - TRBV10-3
TGTGCCAGCAGCCCAGACAGGGACCAAGAGACCCAGTACTTC CASSPDRDQETQYF TRBD1 TRBJ2-5 - TRBV7-2
TGCGCCAGCAGCGCCACCGGGACAGGGGGCGGCGAGACCCAGTACTTC CASSATGTGGGETQYF TRBD1 TRBJ2-5 - TRBV5-1
TGTGCCAGCAGCGTAGATCGCAATGGGGAGCTGTTTTTT CASSVDRNGELFF - TRBJ2-2 few TRBV9
TGTGCCAGCAGCTGGGGGGGCAGTAAAAACATTCAGTACTTC CASSWGGSKNIQYF - TRBJ2-4 - TRBV11-3
TGTGCCAGCGGTTACGGGACTCAGAACACCGGGGAGCTGTTTTTT CASGYGTQNTGELFF - TRBJ2-2 few TRBV2
TGTGCCAGCAGCCCCCGGACAGGGCCCCAGGGCGAGCAGTACTTC CASSPRTGPQGEQYF TRBD1 TRBJ2-7 few TRBV4-2
TGTGCCAGCAGCTTAAGTCGGGCAACTAATGAAAAACTGTTTTTT CASSLSRATNEKLFF - TRBJ1-4 - TRBV7-2
TGTGCCAGCAGCCCCGGGACAGGGGCAGCTAACTATGGCTACACCTTC CASSPGTGAANYGYTF TRBD1 TRBJ1-2 - TRBV9
TGTGCCAGCAGCTCTCAGACTAGCTTCACAGATACGCAGTATTTT CASSSQTSFTDTQYF TRBD2 TRBJ2-3 few TRBV9
TGTGCCAGCAGCTTTGGGACAGGGGACCCTAGGCGCAATCAGCCCCAGCATTTT CASSFGTGDPRRNQPQHF TRBD1 TRBJ1-5 few TRBV7-9
TGTGCCAGCAGCTTAAATGGCGGCTACGAGCAGTACTTC CASSLNGGYEQYF - TRBJ2-7 few TRBV7-3
TGCAGCGTTGAAGATCGGGCGGAATATGGCTACACCTTC CSVEDRAEYGYTF - TRBJ1-2 few TRBV29-1
TGTGCCAGCAGCTTGATTGGGAGGAGCGGCACCAATGAGCAGTTCTTC CASSLIGRSGTNEQFF - TRBJ2-1 few TRBV5-6
TGTGCCAGCAGCGTAGAAGGCACGGGCAATGAGCAGTTCTTC CASSVEGTGNEQFF - TRBJ2-1 - TRBV9
TGTGCCAGCAGCCCCAGGGGATCGGCCCAGTACTTC CASSPRGSAQYF - TRBJ2-5 - TRBV7-6
TGTGCCAGCTCTCGGGCTCGGGTCCACGAGCAGTACTTC CASSRARVHEQYF - TRBJ2-7 few TRBV18
TGTGCCATCGAGTTTAGCGGGAGCTACAATGAGCAGTTCTTC CAIEFSGSYNEQFF TRBD2 TRBJ2-1 - TRBV28
TGTGCCAGCAGCTTCTCCACCGGGACACCCTTCGGGGGCTACACCTTC CASSFSTGTPFGGYTF - TRBJ1-2 few TRBV7-2
TGTGCCAGCAGTCAACCAGGGTTTCGGGGCTCCTATAATTCACCCCTCCACTTT CASSQPGFRGSYNSPLHF - TRBJ1-6 few TRBV2
TGTGCCAGCAGCTTAGGACCAGGGGGCTACGAGCAGTACTTC CASSLGPGGYEQYF TRBD1 TRBJ2-7 - TRBV11-2
TGTGCCAGCAGTTACACGCGCGCAACTAATGAAAAACTGTTTTTT CASSYTRATNEKLFF - TRBJ1-4 - TRBV6-5
TGTGCCAGTAGCGGGACAGTCGGCACTGAAGCTTTCTTT CASSGTVGTEAFF TRBD1 TRBJ1-1 - TRBV19
TGTGCCAGCAGCCAAGATTGTAGACAGGGCCGCAATCAGCCCCAGCATTTT CASSQDCRQGRNQPQHF TRBD1 TRBJ1-5 few TRBV14